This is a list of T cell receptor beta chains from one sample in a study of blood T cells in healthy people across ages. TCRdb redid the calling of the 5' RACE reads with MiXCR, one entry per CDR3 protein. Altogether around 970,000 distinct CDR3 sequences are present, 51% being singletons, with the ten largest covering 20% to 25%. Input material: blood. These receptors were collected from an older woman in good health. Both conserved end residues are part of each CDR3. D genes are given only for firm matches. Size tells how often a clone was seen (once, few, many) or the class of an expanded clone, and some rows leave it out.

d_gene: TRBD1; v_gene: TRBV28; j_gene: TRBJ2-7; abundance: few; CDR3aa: CASSLLPGQSYEQYF; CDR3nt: TGTGCCAGCAGTTTACTTCCGGGACAGAGCTACGAGCAGTACTTC
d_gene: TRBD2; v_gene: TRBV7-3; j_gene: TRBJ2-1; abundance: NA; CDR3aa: CASSSGLAGAPFF; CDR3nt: TGTGCCAGCAGCTCGGGACTAGCGGGCGCCCCGTTCTTC
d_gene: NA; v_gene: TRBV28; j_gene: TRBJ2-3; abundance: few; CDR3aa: CATLTPSWGNTDTQYF; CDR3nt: TGTGCCACCTTGACCCCATCTTGGGGGAACACAGATACGCAGTATTTT
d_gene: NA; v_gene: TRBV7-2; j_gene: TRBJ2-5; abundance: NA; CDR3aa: CASSSSKLETQYF; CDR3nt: TGTGCCAGCAGTTCAAGTAAGCTAGAGACCCAGTACTTC
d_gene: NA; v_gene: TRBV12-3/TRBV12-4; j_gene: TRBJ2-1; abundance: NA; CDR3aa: CASSTGSRNEQFF; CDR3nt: TGTGCCAGCAGTACAGGGAGTAGAAATGAGCAGTTCTTC
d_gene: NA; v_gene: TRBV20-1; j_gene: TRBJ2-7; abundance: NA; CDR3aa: CTAPGTVRSYEQYF; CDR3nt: TGCACCGCTCCCGGGACGGTCCGGTCCTACGAGCAGTACTTC
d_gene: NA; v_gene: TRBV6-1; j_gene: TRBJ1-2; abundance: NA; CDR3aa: CASESRANYGYTF; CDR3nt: TGTGCCAGCGAGTCCCGAGCTAACTATGGCTACACCTTC
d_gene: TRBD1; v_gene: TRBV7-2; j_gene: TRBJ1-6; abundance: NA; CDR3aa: CASSRQGQDSPLHF; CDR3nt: TGTGCCAGCAGCCGACAGGGACAAGATTCACCCCTCCACTTT
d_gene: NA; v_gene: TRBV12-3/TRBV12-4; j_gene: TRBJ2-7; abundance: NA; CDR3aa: CASSFIGVEYEQYF; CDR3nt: TGTGCCAGCAGTTTCATCGGCGTAGAGTACGAGCAGTACTTC
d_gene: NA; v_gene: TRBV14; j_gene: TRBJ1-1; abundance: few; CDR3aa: CASSQIAQNTEAFF; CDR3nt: TGTGCCAGCAGCCAGATAGCCCAGAACACTGAAGCTTTCTTT
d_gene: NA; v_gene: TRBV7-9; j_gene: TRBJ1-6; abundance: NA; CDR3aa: CASSLAGQANSPLHF; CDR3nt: TGTGCCAGCAGCTTAGCTGGGCAGGCCAATTCACCCCTCCACTTT
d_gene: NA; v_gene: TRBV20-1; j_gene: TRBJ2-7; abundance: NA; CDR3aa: CSATLRGASYEQYF; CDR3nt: TGCAGTGCTACGCTTCGGGGCGCGTCCTACGAGCAGTACTTC
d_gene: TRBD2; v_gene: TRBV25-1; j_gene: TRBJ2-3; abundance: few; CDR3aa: CASSKLAAVNTQYF; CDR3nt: TGTGCCAGCAGTAAACTAGCGGCAGTAAATACGCAGTATTTT
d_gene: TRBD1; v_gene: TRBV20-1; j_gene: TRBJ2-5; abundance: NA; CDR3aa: CSARRTGRETQYF; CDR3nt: TGCAGTGCTAGAAGGACAGGGCGGGAGACCCAGTACTTC
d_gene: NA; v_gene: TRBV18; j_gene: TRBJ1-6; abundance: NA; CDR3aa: CASSPSEAGFNSPLHF; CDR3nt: TGTGCCAGCTCACCATCGGAGGCAGGGTTTAATTCACCCCTCCACTTT
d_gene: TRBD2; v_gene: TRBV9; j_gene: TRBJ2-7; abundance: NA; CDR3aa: CASSLGRAFNEQYF; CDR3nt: TGTGCCAGCAGCCTGGGGAGGGCTTTCAACGAGCAGTACTTC
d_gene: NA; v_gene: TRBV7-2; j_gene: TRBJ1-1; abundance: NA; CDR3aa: CACSAQPGGAGTEAFF; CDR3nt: TGTGCCTGCAGCGCTCAGCCCGGGGGCGCGGGCACTGAAGCTTTCTTT
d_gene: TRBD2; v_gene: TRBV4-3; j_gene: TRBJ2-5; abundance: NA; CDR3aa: CASSLGLAGELSLGETQYF; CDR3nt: TGCGCCAGCAGCCTGGGACTAGCGGGGGAACTTTCACTGGGAGAGACCCAGTACTTC
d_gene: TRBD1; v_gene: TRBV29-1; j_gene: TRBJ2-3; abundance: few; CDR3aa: CSARTRQGRAFFTDTQYF; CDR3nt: TGCAGCGCAAGAACCCGACAGGGCAGAGCCTTCTTCACAGATACGCAGTATTTT
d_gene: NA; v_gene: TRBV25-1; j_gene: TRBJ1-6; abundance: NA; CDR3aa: CASRPGYNSPLHF; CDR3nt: TGTGCCAGCCGGCCAGGATATAATTCACCCCTCCACTTT
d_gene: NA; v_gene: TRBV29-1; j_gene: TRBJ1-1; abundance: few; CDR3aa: CSHEGGMNTEAFF; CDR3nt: TGCAGCCACGAAGGTGGAATGAACACTGAAGCTTTCTTT